This T cell receptor (beta chain) derives from a study of blood T cell repertoires in COVID-19. Across the study: COVID-19 samples from acute and convalescent phases originated in the United States, Italy and Spain. T cells, B-cell-depleted T cells, or PBMCs supplied cDNA or gDNA.

Data came from immunoSEQ multiplex PCR; TCRdb stores just in-frame clones and leaves some out. The top ten hold less than 11% of the sample, which has approximately 100,000 clones, 75% to 85% seen once. The germline V gene has CDR1 LNHDA and CDR2 SQIVND (reference sequence). The CDR3 totals 15 residues. With 4 bases clipped from V and 4 bases from J, the junction kept 7 bases outside the gene matches. This TCR derives from a human donor in a cohort sampled during active COVID-19. The chain uses TRBV19 and TRBJ2-3; 8 nucleotides agree with TRBD1. The sequencing sample was made of peripheral blood. CDR3: CASSRGGQGADTQYF. CDR3 coding DNA: TGTGCCAGTAGTAGGGGTGGACAGGGCGCAGATACGCAGTATTTT.